This T cell receptor beta chain was observed in a study of T cells in pancreatic ductal adenocarcinoma (dated by TCRdb to the late 2010s). Concerning the study at large: Seeking insight into the adaptive T-cell response that arises naturally, the researchers examined how many CD8+ T cells infiltrated tumors of resected pancreatic ductal adenocarcinoma, where they sat, and what features they had, alongside the same properties of suppressive cells. What the authors observed across the whole study: There was no significant difference in T-cell clonality between tumor and blood, where mean clonality was about 0.11 for tumors and 0.07 to 0.075 for blood. Because most pancreatic cancer patients present with inoperable disease, the resected cohort was biased toward the minority with early-stage disease. Tumor versus blood clonality comparisons may be biased because tumors are enriched in CD45RO+ effector rather than naive T cells, biasing toward lower diversity. Blood samples had more total productive templates and 6 to 8-fold more unique clonotypes than tumor samples.

A remark on this clone: Its antigen is not yet known. Per-base quality was not reported, and no clone a single base away is much larger than it.

The immunoSEQ hsTCRB kit was used to amplify TCR beta CDR3 regions from genomic DNA. High-throughput TRB CDR3 sequencing was performed on an Illumina HiSeq system. Under the source paper's analysis protocol: The immunoSEQ software was used to analyze sequencing reads, and nonproductive sequences containing premature stops or frame-shifts were excluded. To calculate repertoire clonality, Shannon entropy was normalized by log2 of the number of unique productive sequences, and that value was subtracted from one. TCRdb holds this immuneACCESS table with in-frame rearrangements only. Some clones are missing; in checked studies, unresolved V genes explain under half, and the rest has no known cause. The V and J calls and clone size are taken from that table; D and trimming were inferred from the DNA. This sample is represented by 15,000 to 20,000 clones; 88% of them were singletons. Together, the top ten hold roughly 0.91% of the sample.

The selected pancreatic ductal adenocarcinoma patients had received surgery without neoadjuvant therapy. Peripheral blood was collected in heparin tubes, and PBMCs were isolated by histopaque density gradient and cryopreserved in around 10% DMSO. Genomic DNA was extracted from roughly seven PBMC and under 10 flash-frozen tumor specimens using the DNeasy Blood and Tissue Kit with Proteinase K and RNase treatment. The receptor comes from a human donor with pancreatic ductal adenocarcinoma. Sequencing input: PBMCs.

The CDR3 sequence is CASSFLAGGGTGELFF. The DNA sequence is TGTGCCAGCAGCTTCCTAGCGGGGGGCGGGACCGGGGAGCTGTTTTTT. The chain employs TRBV7-3 and TRBJ2-2; 11 central bases correspond to TRBD2. The CDR3 sequence holds 16 residues, the cysteine and phenylalanine included. Only the CDR3 part of the read is kept: 48 bases, read in frame from the first base. CDR1 is given as SGHTA and CDR2 as FQGTGA, both from the germline V gene. Here V drops 3 bases and J drops 5 bases, and the junction holds 5 bases not matched to any gene.